The 17 T cell receptor beta chains below come from one sample, sequenced in a study of human T cells and chemical hapten exposure. Time point indicated: patch test 1, 2 weeks after DPC sensitization. Treatment reported: therapeutic diphenylcyclopropenone sensitization with weekly scalp DPC. TCRdb analysed the RACE reads with MiXCR anew, one entry per CDR3 protein. The sample yields approximately 340,000 distinct CDR3 sequences, around 7% seen once. Sequences were derived from whole blood, sampled in connection with sensitization to the hapten diphenylcyclopropenone (DPC). The receptors shown here come from a woman in her late teens or twenties with alopecia areata. Some clones in this sample may be carry-over from other donors' samples.

This clonotype was counted many times. The chain joins TRBV12-3 or TRBV12-4 to TRBJ1-1, with unresolved D. Deletions cut 3 bases from V and 3 bases from J, with 11 bases between. The CDR3 spans 14 residues. The CDR3 region is CASSFKELHTEAFF. Here the CDR3 DNA reads TGTGCCAGCAGTTTTAAGGAGCTACACACTGAAGCTTTCTTT.

This clonotype was observed at least ten times. This chain uses TRBV20-1 with TRBJ1-3; weak D call: TRBD1 (5 bases). This CDR3 has 12 residues. V lost 5 bases and J 1 base, leaving 6 bases between the germline ends. CDR1 and CDR2 from the germline V gene are DFQATT and SNEGSKA (reference sequence). The CDR3, as DNA: TGCAGTGCTCGGACATCTGGAAACACCATATATTTT. The encoded protein is CSARTSGNTIYF.

This clonotype was recorded many times. The rearrangement links TRBV7-2 to TRBJ2-3; perhaps TRBD1 as D (5 bases). V lost 3 bases and J 4 bases, leaving 8 bases between the germline ends. The CDR3 is 13 amino acids. Germline values: CDR1 SGHTA, CDR2 FQGNSA. CDR3 sequence: CASSFRQPDTQYF. The CDR3 DNA sequence: TGTGCCAGCAGCTTTCGACAGCCAGATACGCAGTATTTT.

There are many counts of this clonotype. The V gene is TRBV12-3 or TRBV12-4, the J gene TRBJ2-2; tentatively, D is TRBD1 (6 bases). Trimming took 2 bases from V and 3 from J, leaving 10 bases between them. This CDR3 contains 15 residues. The CDR3 sequence: CASSLRGGDTGELFF. CDR3 DNA: TGTGCCAGCAGTTTACGAGGGGGAGACACCGGGGAGCTGTTTTTT.

In regard to this clonotype: At one of its ends the junction is not consistent with the germline gene, which may arise from a read error. The chain links TRBV5-8 to TRBJ2-1; tentatively, D is TRBD1 (7 bases). This CDR3 comprises 12 residues. Looked up from germline, CDR1 is SGHTS and CDR2 is YDEGEE. CDR3 loop: CASSPSRGPGGF. CDR3 bases: TGTGCCAGCAGCCCCTCGAGGGGTCCAGGGGGGTTC.

This clonotype was seen more than once but under ten times. The chain combines TRBV20-1 with TRBJ1-5; D not certain. Germline V gives CDR1 DFQATT, CDR2 SNEGSKA (reference sequence). V was shortened by 1 base and J by 3 bases, with 13 bases between the two germline ends. The CDR3 has 15 residues. CDR3 in DNA: TGCAGTGCTAGAGTACGCAGAGCGTCCAATCAGCCCCAGCATTTT. It translates to CSARVRRASNQPQHF.

This clonotype occurred a few times. The rearrangement joins TRBV6-5 to TRBJ1-6; the D is unclear. Trimming took off 4 bases at V and 10 bases at J, with 8 bases between the two ends. The CDR3 runs 12 residues. Germline assignment: CDR1 MNHEY and CDR2 SVGAGI. CDR3 DNA: TGTGCCAGCAGTTCCGAACGATCACCCCTCCACTTT. The encoded protein is CASSSERSPLHF.

This clonotype showed up just a few times. This rearrangement joins TRBV7-2 to TRBJ2-1; D gene unclear. Looked up from germline, CDR1 is SGHTA and CDR2 is FQGNSA. V was trimmed by 4 bases and J by 4 bases, leaving 11 bases between them. This CDR3 has 14 amino acids. CDR3 nucleotides: TGTGCCAGCAGCTCGTTGACCACTTACAATGAGCAGTTCTTC. Translation: CASSSLTTYNEQFF.

This clonotype was observed at least ten times. The chain uses TRBV6-6 and TRBJ2-3; 11 bases line up with TRBD2. The length of the CDR3 is 12 residues. The ends lost 9 bases at V and 4 bases at J; junction bases unmatched: 0. Germline CDR1 and CDR2: MNHNY and SVGAGI (reference sequence). Here the CDR3 DNA reads TGTGCCAGTAGCGGGGGGGCAGATACGCAGTATTTT. As protein: CASSGGADTQYF.

A few counts support this clonotype. The J gene is TRBJ1-5, the V gene TRBV12-3 or TRBV12-4; 7 bases fit TRBD1. The CDR3 has 14 amino acids. V lost 6 bases to trimming and J lost 4 bases; unmatched junction nucleotides: 6. The CDR3 DNA reads as TGTGCCAGCAGCCTAGACAGGGCGAATCAGCCCCAGCATTTT. Translated: CASSLDRANQPQHF.

This sequence joins TRBV5-4 and TRBJ2-7; TRBD1 aligns across 7 bases. The length of the CDR3 is 14 residues. The J segment lost 7 bases and the V segment lost 4 bases, leaving 11 bases of the junction unmatched. Germline CDR1 reads SGHNT; CDR2 reads YYREEE (reference sequence). The CDR3 DNA follows: TGTGCCAGCAGCATCGGGACAGCCCCGGAAGAGCAGTACTTC. Encoded protein: CASSIGTAPEEQYF.

This rearrangement joins TRBV5-6 to TRBJ1-5; D is possibly TRBD1 (6 bases). CDR1 SGHDT and CDR2 YYEEEE come from the germline V gene. V gave up 6 bases and J gave up 5 bases, with 15 bases separating them. CDR3 length: 14 residues. The CDR3: CASKRGGSYQPQHF. CDR3 bases: TGTGCCAGCAAGAGAGGGGGGTCATATCAGCCCCAGCATTTT.

In its sample, this clonotype was seen many times. The gene calls are TRBV7-2 and TRBJ2-1, with TRBD2 as a possible D gene (5 bases). V was pared by 0 bases and J by 0 bases, with 12 bases between. Germline V gene sequence: CDR1 SGHTA, CDR2 FQGNSA. This CDR3 contains 17 residues. CDR3 nucleotides: TGTGCCAGCAGCTTAGCGGGGAGCGCCAGCTCCTACAATGAGCAGTTCTTC. It translates to CASSLAGSASSYNEQFF.

This CDR3 is CSARAIVYTEAFF. The CDR3 DNA is TGCAGTGCTAGAGCAATAGTGTACACTGAAGCTTTCTTT. The chain uses TRBV20-1 and TRBJ1-1; D is uncertain. Germline CDR1 DFQATT, CDR2 SNEGSKA (reference sequence). V was clipped by 1 base and J by 3 bases, with 9 bases between them. The CDR3 has 13 amino acids.

This clonotype has a handful of counts. The gene calls are TRBV20-1 and TRBJ1-2; tentatively, D is TRBD1 (5 bases). The V end lost 3 bases, the J end lost 2 bases, and 13 bases lay between the germline ends. The CDR3 is 14 residues long. Germline loops: CDR1 DFQATT, CDR2 SNEGSKA (reference sequence). CDR3 residues: CSASIRGSNYGYTF. The CDR3 region has the DNA TGCAGTGCTAGCATCCGGGGGTCAAACTATGGCTACACCTTC.

This chain connects TRBV12-5 to TRBJ1-1, with D uncertain. The CDR3 sequence is 14 residues long. The germline V gene has CDR1 LGHNT and CDR2 FRNRAP. Trimming took 5 bases from V and 1 from J, leaving 11 bases between them. DNA of the CDR3: TGTGCTAGTGGTCTGGCAGAGGGGAACACTGAAGCTTTCTTT. Translation gives CASGLAEGNTEAFF.

This clonotype was seen a few times. The CDR3 DNA is TGCAGTGCTTCGCTAGCGCCCCCTGAGTTCTTC. Protein sequence: CSASLAPPEFF. The chain has TRBV20-1 and TRBJ2-1; the D gene is possibly TRBD2 (6 bases). Per the germline V gene, CDR1 is DFQATT and CDR2 is SNEGSKA (reference sequence). The CDR3 extends over 11 amino acids. Trimming pared 5 bases from V and 14 bases from J, leaving 16 bases between.